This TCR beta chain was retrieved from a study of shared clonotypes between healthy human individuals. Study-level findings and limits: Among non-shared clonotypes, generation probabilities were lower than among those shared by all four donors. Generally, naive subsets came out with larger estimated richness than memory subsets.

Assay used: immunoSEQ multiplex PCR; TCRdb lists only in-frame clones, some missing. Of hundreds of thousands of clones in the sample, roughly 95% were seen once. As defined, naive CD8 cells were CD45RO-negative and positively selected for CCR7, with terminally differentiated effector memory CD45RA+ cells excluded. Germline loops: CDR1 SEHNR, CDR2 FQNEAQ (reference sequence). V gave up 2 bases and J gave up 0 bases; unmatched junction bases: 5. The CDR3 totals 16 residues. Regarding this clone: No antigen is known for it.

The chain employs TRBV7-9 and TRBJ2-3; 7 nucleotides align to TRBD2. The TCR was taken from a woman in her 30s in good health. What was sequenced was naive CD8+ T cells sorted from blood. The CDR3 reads CASSLLSSGSTDTQYF. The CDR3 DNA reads TGTGCCAGCAGCTTACTTAGTAGCGGGAGCACAGATACGCAGTATTTT.